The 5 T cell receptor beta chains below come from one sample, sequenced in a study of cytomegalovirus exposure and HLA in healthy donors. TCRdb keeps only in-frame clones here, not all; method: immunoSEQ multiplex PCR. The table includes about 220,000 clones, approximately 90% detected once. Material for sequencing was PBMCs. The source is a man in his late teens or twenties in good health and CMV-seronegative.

The CDR3 nucleotides are TGTGCAAGTCCCCGGGGAGCCTACAATGAGCAGTTCTTC. Encoded protein: CASPRGAYNEQFF. The genes are TRBV12-2 and TRBJ2-1; the DNA was not compared with TRBD2, the D call given in the table. TRBV12-2 has pseudogene status. This CDR3 is 13 amino acids long.

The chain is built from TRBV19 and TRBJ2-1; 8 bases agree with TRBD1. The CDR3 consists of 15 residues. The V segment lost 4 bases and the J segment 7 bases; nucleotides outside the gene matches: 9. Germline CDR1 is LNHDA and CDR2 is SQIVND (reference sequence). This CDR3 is CASSTPGQDPNEQFF. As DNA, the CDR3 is TGTGCCAGTAGTACCCCGGGACAGGACCCTAATGAGCAGTTCTTC.

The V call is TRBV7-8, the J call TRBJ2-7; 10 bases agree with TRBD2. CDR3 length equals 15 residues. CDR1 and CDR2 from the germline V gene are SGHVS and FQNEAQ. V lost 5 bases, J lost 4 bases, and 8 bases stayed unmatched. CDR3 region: CASSPGTSATYEQYF. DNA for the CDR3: TGTGCCAGCAGCCCCGGGACTAGCGCTACTTACGAGCAGTACTTC. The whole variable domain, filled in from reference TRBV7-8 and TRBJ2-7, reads GAGVSQSPRYKVAKRGQDVALRCDPISGHVSLFWYQQALGQGPEFLTYFQNEAQLDKSGLPSDRFFAERPEGSVSTLKIQRTQQEDSAVYLCASSPGTSATYEQYFGPGTRLTVT.

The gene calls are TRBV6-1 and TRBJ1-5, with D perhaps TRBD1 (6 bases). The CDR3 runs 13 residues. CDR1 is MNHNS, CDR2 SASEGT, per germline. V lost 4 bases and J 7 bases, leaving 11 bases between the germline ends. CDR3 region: CASSGDRFQPQHF. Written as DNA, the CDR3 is TGTGCCAGCAGTGGAGACAGGTTCCAGCCCCAGCATTTT.

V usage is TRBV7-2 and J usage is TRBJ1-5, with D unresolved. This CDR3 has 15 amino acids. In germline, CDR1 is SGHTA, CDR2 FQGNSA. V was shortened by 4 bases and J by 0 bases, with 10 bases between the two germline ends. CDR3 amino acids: CASSSGLYSNQPQHF. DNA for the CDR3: TGTGCCAGCAGCTCCGGACTTTATAGCAATCAGCCCCAGCATTTT.